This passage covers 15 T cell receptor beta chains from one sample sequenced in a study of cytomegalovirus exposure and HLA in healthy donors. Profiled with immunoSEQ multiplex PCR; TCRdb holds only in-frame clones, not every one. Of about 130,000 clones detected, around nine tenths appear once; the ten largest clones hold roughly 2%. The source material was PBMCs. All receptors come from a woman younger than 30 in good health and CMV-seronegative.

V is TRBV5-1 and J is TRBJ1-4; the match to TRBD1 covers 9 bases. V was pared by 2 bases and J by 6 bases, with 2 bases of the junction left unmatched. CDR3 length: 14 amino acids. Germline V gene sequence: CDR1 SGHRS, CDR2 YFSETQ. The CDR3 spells CASSFGQGYEKLFF. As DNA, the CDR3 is TGCGCCAGCAGCTTCGGACAGGGGTATGAAAAACTGTTTTTT.

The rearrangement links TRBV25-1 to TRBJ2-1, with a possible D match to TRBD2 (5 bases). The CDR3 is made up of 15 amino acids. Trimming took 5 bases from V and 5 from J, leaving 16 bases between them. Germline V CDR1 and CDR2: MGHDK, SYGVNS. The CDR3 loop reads CASSLAGNHNNEQFF. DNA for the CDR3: TGTGCCAGCAGTCTCGCCGGGAACCATAACAATGAGCAGTTCTTC.

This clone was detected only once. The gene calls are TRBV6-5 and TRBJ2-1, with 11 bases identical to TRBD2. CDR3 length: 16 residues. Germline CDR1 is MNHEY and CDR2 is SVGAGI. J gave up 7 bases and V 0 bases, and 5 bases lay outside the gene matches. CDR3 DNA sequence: TGTGCCAGCAGTTACTCGATGACTAGCGGGAAGAATGAGCAGTTCTTC. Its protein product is CASSYSMTSGKNEQFF.

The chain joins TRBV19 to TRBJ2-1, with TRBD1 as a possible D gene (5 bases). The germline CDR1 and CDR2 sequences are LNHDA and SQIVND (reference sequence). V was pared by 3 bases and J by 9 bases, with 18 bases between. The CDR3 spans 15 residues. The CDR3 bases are TGTGCCAGTAGTATCGGAGTATCAATAAGGGGTGAGCAGTTCTTC. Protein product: CASSIGVSIRGEQFF. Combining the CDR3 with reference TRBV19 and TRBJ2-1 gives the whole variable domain DGGITQSPKYLFRKEGQNVTLSCEQNLNHDAMYWYRQDPGQGLRLIYYSQIVNDFQKGDIAEGYSVSREKKESFPLTVTSAQKNPTAFYLCASSIGVSIRGEQFFGPGTRLTVL.

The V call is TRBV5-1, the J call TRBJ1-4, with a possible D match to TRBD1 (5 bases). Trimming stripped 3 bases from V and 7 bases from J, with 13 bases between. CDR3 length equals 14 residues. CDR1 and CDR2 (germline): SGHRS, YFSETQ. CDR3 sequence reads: CASSSSPQGEKLFF. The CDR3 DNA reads TGCGCCAGCAGCTCCAGTCCCCAGGGTGAAAAACTGTTTTTT.

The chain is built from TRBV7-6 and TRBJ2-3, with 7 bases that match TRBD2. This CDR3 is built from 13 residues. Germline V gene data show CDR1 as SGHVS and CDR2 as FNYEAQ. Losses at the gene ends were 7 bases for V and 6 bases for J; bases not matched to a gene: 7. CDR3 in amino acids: CASKAGLWDTQYF. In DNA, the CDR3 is TGTGCCAGCAAAGCGGGGCTCTGGGATACGCAGTATTTT.

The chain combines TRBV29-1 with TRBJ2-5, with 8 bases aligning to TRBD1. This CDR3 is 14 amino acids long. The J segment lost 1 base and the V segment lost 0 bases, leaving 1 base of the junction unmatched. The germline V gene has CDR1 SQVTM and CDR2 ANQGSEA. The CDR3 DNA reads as TGCAGCGTTGAAGAGGGGACAGGCCAAGAGACCCAGTACTTC. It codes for CSVEEGTGQETQYF.

The chain's CDR3 is CAWSVTGRSEQFF. The CDR3 bases are TGTGCCTGGAGTGTTACAGGGCGGAGTGAGCAGTTCTTC. The chain employs TRBV30 and TRBJ2-1, with a possible D match to TRBD1 (6 bases). The CDR3 runs to 13 residues. Germline CDR1 GTSNPN, CDR2 SVGIG (reference sequence). Trimming removed 0 bases at V and 9 bases at J, with 12 bases between. The whole variable domain, filled in from reference TRBV30 and TRBJ2-1, reads SQTIHQWPATLVQPVGSPLSLECTVEGTSNPNLYWYRQAAGRGLQLLFYSVGIGQISSEVPQNLSASRPQDRQFILSSKKLLLSDSGFYLCAWSVTGRSEQFFGPGTRLTVL.

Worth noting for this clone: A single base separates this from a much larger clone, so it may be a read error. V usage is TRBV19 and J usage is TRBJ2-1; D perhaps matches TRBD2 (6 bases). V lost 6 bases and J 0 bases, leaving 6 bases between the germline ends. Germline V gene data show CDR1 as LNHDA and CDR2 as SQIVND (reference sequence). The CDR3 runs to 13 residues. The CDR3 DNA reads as TGTGCCAGTAGCGGGAGCTCCTACAATGAGCAGTTCTTC. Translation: CASSGSSYNEQFF. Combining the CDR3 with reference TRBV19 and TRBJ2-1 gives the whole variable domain DGGITQSPKYLFRKEGQNVTLSCEQNLNHDAMYWYRQDPGQGLRLIYYSQIVNDFQKGDIAEGYSVSREKKESFPLTVTSAQKNPTAFYLCASSGSSYNEQFFGPGTRLTVL.

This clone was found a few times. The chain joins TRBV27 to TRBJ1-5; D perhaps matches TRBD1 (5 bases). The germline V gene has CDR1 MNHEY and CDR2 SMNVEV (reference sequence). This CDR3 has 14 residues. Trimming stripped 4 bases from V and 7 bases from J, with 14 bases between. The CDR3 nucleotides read TGTGCCAGCAGTTCCGCAGGGCCCCGGCAGCCCCAGCATTTT. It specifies CASSSAGPRQPQHF.

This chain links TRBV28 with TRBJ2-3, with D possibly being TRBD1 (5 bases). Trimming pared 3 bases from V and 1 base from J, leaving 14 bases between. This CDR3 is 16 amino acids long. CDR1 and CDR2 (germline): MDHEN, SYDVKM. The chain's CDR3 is CASSFGRASGTDTQYF. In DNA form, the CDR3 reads TGTGCCAGCAGTTTTGGCAGGGCATCTGGCACAGATACGCAGTATTTT. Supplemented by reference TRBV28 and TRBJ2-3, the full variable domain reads DVKVTQSSRYLVKRTGEKVFLECVQDMDHENMFWYRQDPGLGLRLIYFSYDVKMKEKGDIPEGYSVSREKKERFSLILESASTNQTSMYLCASSFGRASGTDTQYFGPGTRLTVL.

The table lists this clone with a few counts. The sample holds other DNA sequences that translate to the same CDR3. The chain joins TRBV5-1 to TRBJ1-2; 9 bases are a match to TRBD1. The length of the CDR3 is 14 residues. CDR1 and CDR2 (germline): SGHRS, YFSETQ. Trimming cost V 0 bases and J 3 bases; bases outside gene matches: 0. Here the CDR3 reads CASSLGDRDYGYTF. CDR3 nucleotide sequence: TGCGCCAGCAGCTTGGGGGACAGGGACTATGGCTACACCTTC.

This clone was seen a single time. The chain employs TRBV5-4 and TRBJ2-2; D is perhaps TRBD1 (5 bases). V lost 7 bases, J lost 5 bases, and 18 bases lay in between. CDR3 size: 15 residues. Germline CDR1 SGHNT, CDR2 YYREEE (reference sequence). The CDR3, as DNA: TGTGCCAGCTCAACAGGCAGGGTCGGGACCGGGGAGCTGTTTTTT. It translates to CASSTGRVGTGELFF.

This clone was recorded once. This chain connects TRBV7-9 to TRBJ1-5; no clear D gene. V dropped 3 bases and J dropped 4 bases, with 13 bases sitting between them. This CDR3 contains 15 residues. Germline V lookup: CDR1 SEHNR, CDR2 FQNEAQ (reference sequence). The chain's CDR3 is CASSFSPGNNQPQHF. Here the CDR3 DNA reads TGTGCCAGCAGCTTTTCCCCGGGGAATAATCAGCCCCAGCATTTT.

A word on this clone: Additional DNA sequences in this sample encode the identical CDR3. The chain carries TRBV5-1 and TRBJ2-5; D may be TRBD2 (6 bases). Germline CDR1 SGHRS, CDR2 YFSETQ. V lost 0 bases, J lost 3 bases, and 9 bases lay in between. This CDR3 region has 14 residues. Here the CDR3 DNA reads TGCGCCAGCAGCTTGGTCGGGGGAAAAGAGACCCAGTACTTC. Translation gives CASSLVGGKETQYF.